The 22 T cell receptor beta chains given below trace back to one sample, sequenced in a study of blood T cell repertoires in COVID-19. Generated by immunoSEQ multiplex PCR, the TCRdb table keeps only in-frame clones and is missing some. Seen here are about 120,000 clones, around four fifths observed once, and the top ten hold about 2.2%. The sample comprised peripheral blood. These receptors were collected from a man aged 25-45 years with acute or convalescent COVID-19.

The chain carries TRBV27 and TRBJ2-4, with 8 positions matching TRBD1. Germline V gene lookup returns CDR1 MNHEY and CDR2 SMNVEV (reference sequence). The ends lost 5 bases at V and 4 bases at J; junction bases unmatched: 22. This CDR3 is 20 amino acids long. The CDR3 sequence: CASSAWGPTGAPLPKNIQYF. Here the CDR3 DNA reads TGTGCCAGCAGTGCCTGGGGTCCGACAGGGGCGCCCCTACCGAAAAACATTCAGTACTTC.

The V call is TRBV6-6, the J call TRBJ1-4; D is unresolved. This CDR3 comprises 16 residues. Germline loops: CDR1 MNHNY, CDR2 SVGAGI (reference sequence). Trimming removed 2 bases at V and 0 bases at J, with 10 bases between. CDR3 sequence (DNA): TGTGCCAGCAGTTACCCGTACAGTTCAACTAATGAAAAACTGTTTTTT. Protein product: CASSYPYSSTNEKLFF.

This clone was recorded only once. V usage is TRBV3-1 (or the pseudogene TRBV3-2) and J usage is TRBJ1-1; 7 bases agree with TRBD1. The CDR3 covers 17 residues. Trimming removed 4 bases from V and 2 bases from J; junction bases left unmatched: 13. Germline lookup yields CDR1 LGHDT and CDR2 YNNKEL (reference sequence). CDR3 sequence: CASSRTRDRSVNTEAFF. CDR3 coding DNA: TGTGCCAGCAGCCGGACGAGGGACAGAAGTGTAAACACTGAAGCTTTCTTT.

The count of this clone is one. CDR3 DNA: TGCGCCAGCAATCACGTAGGGACTAGGGATGAGCAGTTCTTC. As protein: CASNHVGTRDEQFF. The rearrangement links TRBV23-1 to TRBJ2-1; 8 nucleotides match TRBD2. Being an ORF, TRBV23-1 has a function that is uncertain. This CDR3 spans 14 amino acids. Trimming took 7 bases from V and 8 from J; bases not matched to a gene: 10.

The genes are TRBV3-1 (or the pseudogene TRBV3-2) and TRBJ2-1; TRBD2 is a possible D gene (5 bases). The V end lost 0 bases, the J end lost 4 bases, and 7 bases lay between the germline ends. CDR3 length: 14 amino acids. Germline lookup yields CDR1 LGHDT and CDR2 YNNKEL (reference sequence). The CDR3 DNA sequence: TGTGCCAGCAGCCAAGAGGAGCGGTACAATGAGCAGTTCTTC. It encodes CASSQEERYNEQFF.

The chain employs TRBV6-5 and TRBJ2-7, with 8 bases fitting TRBD2. Germline-derived CDR1 and CDR2 are MNHEY and SVGAGI. V lost 5 bases to trimming and J lost 5 bases; unmatched junction nucleotides: 8. The CDR3 has 14 residues. The CDR3 here is CASSPLGGGNEQYF. CDR3 coding DNA: TGTGCCAGCAGTCCTCTCGGGGGGGGCAACGAGCAGTACTTC.

This clone was observed many times. The chain combines TRBV19 with TRBJ2-2, with 9 bases fitting TRBD2. With V trimmed by 7 bases and J by 2 bases, 8 bases remained unmatched. The CDR3 is 16 amino acids. The germline V gene encodes CDR1 LNHDA and CDR2 SQIVND (reference sequence). This chain's CDR3 is CASKALAGTNTGELFF. The CDR3 DNA sequence: TGTGCCAGTAAGGCCCTAGCGGGAACTAACACCGGGGAGCTGTTTTTT.

V gene TRBV9 combines with J gene TRBJ1-5; weak D call: TRBD1 (5 bases). V was shortened by 4 bases and J by 7 bases, with 12 bases between the two germline ends. This CDR3 comprises 13 residues. Germline V gives CDR1 SGDLS, CDR2 YYNGEE. CDR3 amino acids: CASSLGGIQPQHF. The CDR3 coding sequence is TGTGCCAGCAGCTTGGGGGGGATCCAGCCCCAGCATTTT.

V is TRBV4-1 and J is TRBJ2-7, with 10 bases that match TRBD1. The CDR3 consists of 15 residues. Per germline, CDR1 MGHRA and CDR2 YSYEKL. J was trimmed by 3 bases and V by 2 bases; bases with no gene match: 4. CDR3 bases: TGCGCCAGCAGCCAACCAGGACAGGGGGTCTACGAGCAGTACTTC. As protein: CASSQPGQGVYEQYF.

This chain connects TRBV7-2 to TRBJ2-5; tentative D call: TRBD1 (6 bases). V was trimmed by 7 bases and J by 6 bases, leaving 21 bases between them. This CDR3 is 15 amino acids long. The germline CDR1 and CDR2 sequences are SGHTA and FQGNSA. CDR3 sequence (DNA): TGTGCCAGCACCCTCTTGGGGGCGAGTCCTCAGACCCAGTACTTC. Its protein product is CASTLLGASPQTQYF. Combining the CDR3 with reference TRBV7-2 and TRBJ2-5 gives the whole variable domain GAGVSQSPSNKVTEKGKDVELRCDPISGHTALYWYRQSLGQGLEFLIYFQGNSAPDKSGLPSDRFSAERTGGSVSTLTIQRTQQEDSAVYLCASTLLGASPQTQYFGPGTRLLVL.

V is TRBV19 and J is TRBJ1-2; D gene uncertain. The germline gives CDR1 LNHDA, CDR2 SQIVND (reference sequence). This CDR3 comprises 12 residues. V was pared by 4 bases and J by 4 bases, with 7 bases between. DNA for the CDR3: TGTGCCAGTAGTACCGTCTCCTATGGCTACACCTTC. Amino acid sequence: CASSTVSYGYTF.

The chain recombines TRBV9 with TRBJ2-5; 7 nucleotides align to TRBD1. Germline CDR1 reads SGDLS; CDR2 reads YYNGEE. The CDR3 contains 14 residues. V dropped 0 bases and J dropped 2; count of bases not matched to a gene: 1. The CDR3 region has the DNA TGTGCCAGCAGCGTAGGGGGACAGCAAGAGACCCAGTACTTC. Residues: CASSVGGQQETQYF.

This rearrangement joins TRBV12-3 or TRBV12-4 to TRBJ2-7; 9 nucleotides agree with TRBD1. CDR3 length equals 13 residues. Trimming at V came to 3 bases and at J to 3 bases, leaving 0 bases not matched to a gene. CDR3 DNA sequence: TGTGCCAGCAGTTTGACAGGGGGCTACGAGCAGTACGTC. Amino acid sequence: CASSLTGGYEQYV.

The chain employs TRBV29-1 and TRBJ1-2; 8 nucleotides agree with TRBD1. Germline loops: CDR1 SQVTM, CDR2 ANQGSEA. J gave up 2 bases and V 7 bases, and 6 bases lay outside the gene matches. The CDR3 consists of 13 residues. The CDR3: CSARTGSNYGYTF. CDR3 DNA: TGCAGCGCGAGGACAGGGTCCAACTATGGCTACACCTTC. The complete variable domain, with remaining parts taken from reference TRBV29-1 and TRBJ1-2, reads SAVISQKPSRDICQRGTSLTIQCQVDSQVTMMFWYRQQPGQSLTLIATANQGSEATYESGFVIDKFPISRPNLTFSTLTVSNMSPEDSSIYLCSARTGSNYGYTFGSGTRLTVV.

V and J are TRBV6-2 or TRBV6-3 and TRBJ2-1; 7 nucleotides agree with TRBD1. V lost 5 bases, J lost 4 bases, and 5 bases stayed unmatched. CDR3 length: 14 residues. CDR1 is MNHEY and CDR2 is SVGEGT in the germline V gene. The CDR3 reads CASSDRASYNEQFF. The CDR3 DNA reads TGTGCCAGCAGTGACAGGGCCTCATACAATGAGCAGTTCTTC.

The chain recombines TRBV5-1 with TRBJ1-6, with D possibly TRBD1 on 6 matching bases. CDR1 and CDR2 from the germline V gene are SGHRS and YFSETQ. The length of the CDR3 is 15 residues. Trimming removed 4 bases at V and 5 bases at J, with 13 bases between. As DNA, the CDR3 is TGCGCCAGCAGCCGGGACGCAGGGGATAATTCACCCCTCCACTTT. Translating it yields CASSRDAGDNSPLHF.

This chain connects TRBV3-1 (or the pseudogene TRBV3-2) to TRBJ2-4; weak D call: TRBD2 (6 bases). Trimming took 6 bases from V and 4 from J, leaving 13 bases between them. This CDR3 region has 14 residues. Germline-derived CDR1 and CDR2 are LGHDT and YNNKEL (reference sequence). CDR3 sequence: CASRDVGGKNIQYF. The DNA for the CDR3 is TGTGCCAGCAGAGACGTGGGGGGTAAAAACATTCAGTACTTC.

The rearrangement uses TRBV5-4 and TRBJ1-1, with D possibly matching TRBD1 (5 bases). This CDR3 spans 13 amino acids. CDR1 is SGHNT and CDR2 is YYREEE in the germline V gene (reference sequence). V lost 0 bases to trimming and J lost 8 bases, with 11 bases between them. CDR3 in DNA: TGTGCCAGCAGCTTGGTGCAGGGTGCCGAAGCTTTCTTT. Its protein is CASSLVQGAEAFF.

The chain couples TRBV18 to TRBJ2-4; D possibly corresponds to TRBD1 (6 bases). CDR3 length equals 16 residues. Trimming removed 3 bases at V and 0 bases at J, with 12 bases between. CDR1 and CDR2 from the germline V gene are KGHSH and LQKENI. CDR3 coding DNA: TGTGCCAGCTCACCCGGACAGCCCCTAGCCAAAAACATTCAGTACTTC. This codes for CASSPGQPLAKNIQYF. The complete variable domain, with remaining parts taken from reference TRBV18 and TRBJ2-4, reads NAGVMQNPRHLVRRRGQEARLRCSPMKGHSHVYWYRQLPEEGLKFMVYLQKENIIDESGMPKERFSAEFPKEGPSILRIQQVVRGDSAAYFCASSPGQPLAKNIQYFGAGTRLSVL.

The CDR3 sequence is CASSQVRFYEQYF. CDR3 DNA sequence: TGTGCCAGCAGCCAAGTTCGGTTCTACGAGCAGTACTTC. This chain uses TRBV4-2 with TRBJ2-7; no firm D call. Germline CDR1 is LGHNA and CDR2 is YNFKEQ. V was shortened by 1 base and J by 3 bases, with 7 bases between the two germline ends. The CDR3 contains 13 residues.

J is TRBJ2-1 and V is TRBV9, with a tentative D call TRBD2 (5 bases). The CDR3 length is 15 residues. The V end lost 4 bases, the J end lost 4 bases, and 15 bases lay between the germline ends. Looked up from germline, CDR1 is SGDLS and CDR2 is YYNGEE. The CDR3 spells CASSTRGGPYNEQFF. The CDR3, as DNA: TGTGCCAGCAGCACGCGAGGCGGGCCATACAATGAGCAGTTCTTC.

The V and J genes are TRBV29-1 and TRBJ1-5; TRBD1 aligns across 8 bases. The CDR3 length is 13 residues. Looked up from germline, CDR1 is SQVTM and CDR2 is ANQGSEA. V shed 3 bases, J shed 6 bases, and the junction held 4 bases outside the gene matches. CDR3 in DNA: TGCAGCGTTGAGACAGGGGCTGGTCAGCCCCAGCATTTT. It translates to CSVETGAGQPQHF.